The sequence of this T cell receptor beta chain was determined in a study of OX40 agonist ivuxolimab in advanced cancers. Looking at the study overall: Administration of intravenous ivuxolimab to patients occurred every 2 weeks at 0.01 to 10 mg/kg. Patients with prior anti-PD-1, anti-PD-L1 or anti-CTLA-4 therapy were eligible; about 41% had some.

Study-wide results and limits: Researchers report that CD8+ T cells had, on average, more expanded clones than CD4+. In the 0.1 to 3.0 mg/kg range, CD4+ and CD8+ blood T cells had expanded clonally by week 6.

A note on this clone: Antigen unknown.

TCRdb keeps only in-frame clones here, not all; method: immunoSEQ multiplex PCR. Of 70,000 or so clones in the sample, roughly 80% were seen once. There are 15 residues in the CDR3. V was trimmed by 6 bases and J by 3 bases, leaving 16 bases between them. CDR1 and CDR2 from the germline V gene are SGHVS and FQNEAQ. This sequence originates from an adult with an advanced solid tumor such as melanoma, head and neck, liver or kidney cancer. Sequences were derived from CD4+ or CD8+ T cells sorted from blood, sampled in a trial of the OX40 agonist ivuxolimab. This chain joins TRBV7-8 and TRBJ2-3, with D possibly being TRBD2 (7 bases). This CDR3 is CASRQRGAGTDTQYF. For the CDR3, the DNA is TGTGCCAGCAGGCAACGGGGGGCGGGGACAGATACGCAGTATTTT.